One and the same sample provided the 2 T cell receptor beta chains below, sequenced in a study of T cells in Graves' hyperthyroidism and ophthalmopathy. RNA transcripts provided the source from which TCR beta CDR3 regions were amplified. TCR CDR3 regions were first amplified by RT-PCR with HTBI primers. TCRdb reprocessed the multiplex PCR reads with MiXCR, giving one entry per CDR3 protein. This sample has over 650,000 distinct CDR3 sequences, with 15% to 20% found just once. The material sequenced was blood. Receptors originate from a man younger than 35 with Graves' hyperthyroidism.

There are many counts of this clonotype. DNA for the CDR3: TGTGCCAGCAGTTTGACCGGGACAGCTTACGAGCAGTACTTC. Translation: CASSLTGTAYEQYF. V usage is TRBV27 and J usage is TRBJ2-7; 7 bases align to TRBD1. After removal of 3 bases from V and 4 bases from J, the junction contained 6 bases not matched to a gene. Germline CDR1 reads MNHEY; CDR2 reads SMNVEV (reference sequence). The CDR3 length is 14 residues.

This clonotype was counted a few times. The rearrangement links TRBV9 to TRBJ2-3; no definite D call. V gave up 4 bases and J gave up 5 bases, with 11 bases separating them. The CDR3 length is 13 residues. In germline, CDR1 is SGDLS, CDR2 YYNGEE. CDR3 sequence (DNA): TGTGCCAGCAGCATACTCACCGTAGATACGCAGTATTTT. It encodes CASSILTVDTQYF.